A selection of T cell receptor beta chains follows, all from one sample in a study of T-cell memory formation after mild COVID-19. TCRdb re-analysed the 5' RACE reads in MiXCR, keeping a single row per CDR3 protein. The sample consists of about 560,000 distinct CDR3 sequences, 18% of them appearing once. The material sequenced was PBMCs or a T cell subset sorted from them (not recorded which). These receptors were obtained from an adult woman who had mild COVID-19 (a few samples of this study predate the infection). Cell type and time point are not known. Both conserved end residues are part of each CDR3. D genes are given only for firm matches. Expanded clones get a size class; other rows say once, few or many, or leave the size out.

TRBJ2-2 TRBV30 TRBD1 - CACRTGAGELFF TGTGCCTGCCGGACAGGGGCCGGGGAGCTGTTTTTT
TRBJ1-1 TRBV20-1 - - CSAAGAEAFF TGCAGTGCTGCAGGGGCTGAAGCTTTCTTT
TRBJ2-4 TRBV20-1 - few CSARSLGQGNIQYF TGCAGTGCTAGATCACTCGGGCAGGGAAACATTCAGTACTTC
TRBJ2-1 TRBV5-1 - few CASSPQRTGADNEQFF TGCGCCAGCAGCCCCCAGCGCACAGGTGCGGACAATGAGCAGTTCTTC
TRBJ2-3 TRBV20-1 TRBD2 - CSARGASGSVDTQYF TGCAGTGCTAGGGGAGCTAGCGGGAGTGTAGATACGCAGTATTTT
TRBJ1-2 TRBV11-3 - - CASSLGLGAGYGYTF TGTGCCAGCAGCTTAGGATTGGGGGCCGGCTATGGCTACACCTTC
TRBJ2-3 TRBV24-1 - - CATSVISGGTDTQYF TGTGCCACCAGTGTCATCAGCGGAGGCACAGATACGCAGTATTTT
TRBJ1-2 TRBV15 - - CATSPLADYFYGYTF TGTGCCACCTCCCCATTGGCAGATTATTTCTATGGCTACACCTTC
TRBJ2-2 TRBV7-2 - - CASSLVSGALTGELFF TGTGCCAGCAGCTTAGTCTCGGGGGCGCTTACCGGGGAGCTGTTTTTT
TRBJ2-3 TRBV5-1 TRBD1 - CDSSYGTGEDTQYF TGCGACAGCAGCTATGGGACAGGGGAAGATACGCAGTATTTT
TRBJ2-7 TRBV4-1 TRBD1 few CASSQEIGQGAEQYF TGCGCCAGCAGCCAAGAAATAGGACAGGGGGCCGAGCAGTACTTC
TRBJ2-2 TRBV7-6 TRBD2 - CASSDGTSGGKWTGELFF TGTGCCAGCAGCGACGGGACTAGCGGGGGGAAGTGGACCGGGGAGCTGTTTTTT
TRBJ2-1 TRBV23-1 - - CASSHPVLGYNEQFF TGCGCCAGCAGTCACCCCGTCCTCGGGTACAATGAGCAGTTCTTC
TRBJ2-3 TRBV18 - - CASSPLTTAYEGVYF TGTGCCAGCTCACCATTGACGACAGCTTATGAAGGAGTGTATTTT
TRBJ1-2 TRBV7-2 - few CASSTYRVRDGYTF TGTGCCAGCAGCACTTACAGGGTGCGAGATGGCTACACCTTC
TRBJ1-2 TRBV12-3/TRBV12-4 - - CASSPLTGDLYGYTF TGTGCCAGCAGCCCTCTTACAGGAGACCTCTATGGCTACACCTTC
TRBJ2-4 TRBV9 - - CASSAGIAKNIQYF TGTGCCAGCAGCGCTGGAATAGCCAAAAACATTCAGTACTTC
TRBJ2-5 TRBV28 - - CASLGGGKETQYF TGTGCCAGCCTGGGAGGGGGCAAAGAGACCCAGTACTTC
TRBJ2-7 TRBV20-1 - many CSAREQGPGEQYF TGCAGTGCTAGAGAACAGGGCCCGGGCGAGCAGTACTTC
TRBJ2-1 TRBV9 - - CASSVGGFEQFF TGTGCCAGCAGCGTAGGGGGCTTTGAGCAGTTCTTC
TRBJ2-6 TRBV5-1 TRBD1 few CASKGTADSGANVLTF TGCGCCAGCAAGGGGACAGCTGACTCTGGGGCCAACGTCCTGACTTTC
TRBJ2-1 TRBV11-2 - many CASSPSGSYNEQFF TGTGCCAGCAGCCCCTCGGGCTCCTACAATGAGCAGTTCTTC
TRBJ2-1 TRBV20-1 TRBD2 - CSARDAFGTSSYNEQFF TGCAGTGCTAGAGACGCATTCGGGACTAGCTCCTACAATGAGCAGTTCTTC
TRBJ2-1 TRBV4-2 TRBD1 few CASSHRQGVGDNEQFF TGTGCCAGCAGCCACCGACAGGGAGTTGGGGACAATGAGCAGTTCTTC
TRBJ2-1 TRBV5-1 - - CASSLSQGWDNEQFF TGCGCCAGCAGCTTGTCACAGGGTTGGGACAATGAGCAGTTCTTC
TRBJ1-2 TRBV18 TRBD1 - CASSPDRPNYGYTF TGTGCCAGCTCACCGGACAGGCCTAACTATGGCTACACCTTC
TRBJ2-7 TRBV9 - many CASSVGTTTYEQYF TGTGCCAGCAGCGTGGGGACGACCACCTACGAGCAGTACTTC
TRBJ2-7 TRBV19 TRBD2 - CASSTLAGGPSYEQYF TGTGCCAGTAGTACTCTAGCGGGAGGGCCCTCCTACGAGCAGTACTTC
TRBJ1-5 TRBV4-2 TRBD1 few CASSQEGRGQLNQPQHF TGTGCCAGCAGCCAAGAAGGTCGGGGACAGCTTAATCAGCCCCAGCATTTT
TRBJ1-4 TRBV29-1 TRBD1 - CSVLTGGFGKLFF TGCAGCGTTTTGACAGGGGGCTTTGGAAAACTGTTTTTT
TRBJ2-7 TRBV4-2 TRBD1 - CASSPVGQHLGDTYEQYF TGTGCCAGCAGCCCGGTGGGACAGCATCTAGGGGATACCTACGAGCAGTACTTC
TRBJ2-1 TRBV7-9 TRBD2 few CASSLDGGRAIEQFF TGTGCCAGCAGCTTAGATGGCGGGAGGGCCATTGAGCAGTTCTTC
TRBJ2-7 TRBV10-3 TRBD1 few CASQGAYEQYF TGTGCCTCACAGGGGGCCTACGAGCAGTACTTC
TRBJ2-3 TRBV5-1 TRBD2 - CASSFQGESGRSGDTQYF TGCGCCAGCAGCTTCCAAGGGGAGAGCGGGAGGTCGGGAGATACGCAGTATTTT
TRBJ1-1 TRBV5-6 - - CASTPGTNTEAFF TGTGCCAGCACCCCTGGGACGAACACTGAAGCTTTCTTT
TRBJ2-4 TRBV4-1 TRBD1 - CASSQEPTGQGEDIQYF TGCGCCAGCAGCCAAGAACCTACGGGACAGGGGGAGGACATTCAGTACTTC
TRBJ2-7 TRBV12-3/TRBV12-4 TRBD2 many CASSPGLAGGLYEQYF TGTGCCAGCAGTCCGGGACTAGCGGGGGGATTGTACGAGCAGTACTTC
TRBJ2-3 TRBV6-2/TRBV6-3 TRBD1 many CASSYSMDRHTDTQYF TGTGCCAGCAGTTACTCGATGGACAGGCACACAGATACGCAGTATTTT
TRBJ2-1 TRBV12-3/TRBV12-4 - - CASSFRRTPYNEQFF TGTGCCAGCAGTTTTCGGCGGACTCCCTACAATGAGCAGTTCTTC
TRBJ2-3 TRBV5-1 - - CASSFGGRTTDTQYF TGCGCCAGCAGCTTCGGGGGAAGGACCACAGATACGCAGTATTTT
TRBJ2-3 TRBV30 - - CAWSLGLPGDTQYF TGTGCCTGGAGCCTCGGCCTCCCTGGAGATACGCAGTATTTT
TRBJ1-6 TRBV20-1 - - CSAKERRQWNSPLHF TGCAGTGCCAAAGAGCGAAGGCAGTGGAATTCACCCCTCCACTTT
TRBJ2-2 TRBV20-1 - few CSAADRNTGELFF TGCAGTGCTGCTGACAGGAACACCGGGGAGCTGTTTTTT
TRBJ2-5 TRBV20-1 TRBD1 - CSASQGQGQETQYF TGCAGTGCTAGCCAGGGACAGGGACAAGAGACCCAGTACTTC
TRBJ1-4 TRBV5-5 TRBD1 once CASSYAGQVGLSANEKLFF TGTGCCAGCAGCTATGCGGGACAGGTTGGCCTCAGTGCTAATGAAAAACTGTTTTTT
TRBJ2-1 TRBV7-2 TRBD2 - CASNWRTSGAPWEQFF TGTGCCAGCAATTGGAGGACTAGCGGGGCCCCTTGGGAGCAGTTCTTC
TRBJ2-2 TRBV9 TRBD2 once CASSVYSGGENTGELFF TGTGCCAGCAGCGTTTATAGCGGGGGGGAGAACACCGGGGAGCTGTTTTTT
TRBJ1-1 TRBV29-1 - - CSVEVTVREAFF TGCAGCGTTGAGGTCACGGTACGTGAAGCTTTCTTT
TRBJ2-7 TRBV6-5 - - CASSSYGGPYEQYF TGTGCCAGCAGCTCTTACGGGGGTCCATACGAGCAGTACTTC
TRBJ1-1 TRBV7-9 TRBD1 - CASSFQGGVTEAFF TGTGCCAGCAGCTTCCAGGGGGGGGTCACTGAAGCTTTCTTT
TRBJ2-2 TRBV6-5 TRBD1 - CATSGTGWDTGELFF TGTGCCACCTCCGGGACAGGGTGGGACACCGGGGAGCTGTTTTTT